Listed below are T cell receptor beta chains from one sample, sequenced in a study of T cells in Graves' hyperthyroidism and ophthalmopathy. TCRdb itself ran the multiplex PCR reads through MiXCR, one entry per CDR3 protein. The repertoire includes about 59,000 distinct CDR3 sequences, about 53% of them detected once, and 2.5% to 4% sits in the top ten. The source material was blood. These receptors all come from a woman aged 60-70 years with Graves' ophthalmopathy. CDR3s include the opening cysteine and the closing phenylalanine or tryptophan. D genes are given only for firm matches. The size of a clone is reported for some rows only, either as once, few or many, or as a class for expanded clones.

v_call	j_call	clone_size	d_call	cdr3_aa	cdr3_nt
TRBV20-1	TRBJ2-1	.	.	CSARDKEGGHNEQFF	TGCAGTGCTAGAGATAAGGAGGGAGGCCACAATGAGCAGTTCTTC
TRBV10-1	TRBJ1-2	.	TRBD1	CASTWGQTHYGYTF	TGCGCCAGCACCTGGGGACAGACTCACTATGGCTACACCTTC
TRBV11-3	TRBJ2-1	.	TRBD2	CASSLAGLAGSNEQFF	TGTGCCAGCAGCTTAGCCGGACTAGCGGGAAGTAATGAGCAGTTCTTC
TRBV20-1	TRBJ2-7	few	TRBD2	CSARLLSGLARQYF	TGCAGTGCTAGACTATTATCGGGACTAGCGAGGCAGTACTTC
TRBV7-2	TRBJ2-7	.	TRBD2	CASSSGLAGANEQYF	TGTGCCAGCAGCTCAGGACTAGCGGGAGCCAACGAGCAGTACTTC
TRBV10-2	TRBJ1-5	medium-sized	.	CASSDSHSNQPQHF	TGCGCCAGCAGTGACAGCCATAGCAATCAGCCCCAGCATTTT
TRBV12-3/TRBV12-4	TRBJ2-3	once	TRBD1	CASSVATGQGQYF	TGTGCCAGCAGCGTAGCTACGGGACAGGGGCAGTATTTT
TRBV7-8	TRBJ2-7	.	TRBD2	CASSLTGTSGPSYEQYF	TGTGCCAGCAGCCTAACCGGGACTAGCGGGCCGTCCTACGAGCAGTACTTC
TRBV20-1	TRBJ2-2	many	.	CSARVGPANTGELFF	TGCAGTGCTAGAGTTGGCCCAGCGAACACCGGGGAGCTGTTTTTT
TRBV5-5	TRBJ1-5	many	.	CASSLIGVGDQPQHF	TGTGCCAGCAGCTTGATCGGGGTTGGCGATCAGCCCCAGCATTTT
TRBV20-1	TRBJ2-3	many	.	CSARTGASTDTQYF	TGCAGTGCTAGAACCGGGGCTAGCACAGATACGCAGTATTTT
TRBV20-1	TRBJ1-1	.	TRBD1	CSASRTGGDTEAFF	TGCAGTGCTAGTCGGACAGGGGGAGACACTGAAGCTTTCTTT
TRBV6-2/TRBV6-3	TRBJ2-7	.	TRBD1	CACSRGQAQHF	TGTGCCTGCAGCCGAGGACAGGCTCAGCACTTC
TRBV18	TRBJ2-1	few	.	CASSKTPRNNEQFF	TGTGCCAGCTCCAAAACCCCAAGGAACAATGAGCAGTTCTTC
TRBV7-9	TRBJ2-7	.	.	CASSLQQPGANEQYF	TGTGCCAGCAGCTTACAGCAGCCTGGGGCCAACGAGCAGTACTTC
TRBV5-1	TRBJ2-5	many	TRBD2	CASSSGLAGGVGQETQYF	TGCGCCAGCAGCTCAGGACTAGCGGGAGGTGTGGGGCAAGAGACCCAGTACTTC
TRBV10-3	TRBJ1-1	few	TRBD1	CAISSAGTGETEAFF	TGTGCCATCAGCAGTGCCGGGACAGGGGAAACTGAAGCTTTCTTT
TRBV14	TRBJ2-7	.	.	CASSWGGAYEQYF	TGTGCCAGCAGCTGGGGTGGGGCCTACGAGCAGTACTTC
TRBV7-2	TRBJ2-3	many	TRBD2	CASSFLGLARDTQYF	TGTGCCAGCAGCTTTCTCGGACTAGCCCGAGATACGCAGTATTTT
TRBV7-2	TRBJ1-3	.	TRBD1	CASSLVTGGSGNTIYF	TGTGCCAGCAGCTTAGTGACAGGGGGCTCTGGAAACACCATATATTTT